What follows describes a single TCR beta chain. The CDR3 runs to 14 residues. The sample comes from a study of shared clonotypes between healthy human individuals. Healthy and HIV-negative, the adult donors had no recent acute infections or vaccinations. Nashville, Tennessee was home to all donors, each a Caucasian adult. The unsorted samples had 80 million to 95 million PBMCs used for genomic DNA. Ten immunoSEQ deep assay plates held the unsorted PBMC DNA. The repertoire was sequenced with immunoSEQ multiplex PCR; TCRdb's copy has only in-frame clones and lacks some. The sample lists about 480,000 clones; 70% to 80% were seen once.

This chain joins TRBV21-1 and TRBJ2-5; the D call of TRBD1 is as the table states it, not checked on the DNA. TRBV21-1 is classified as a pseudogene. The TCR was taken from a woman in her thirties or forties in good health. Some clones in this sample may be carry-over from other donors' samples. The sequenced sample consisted of PBMCs. CDR3 in DNA: TGTGCCAGCAGCAAGACAGGGGTCTCAGAGACCCAGTACTTC. Translation: CASSKTGVSETQYF.